This TCR beta chain was recorded in a study of human T cells and chemical hapten exposure. In the library, unique molecular identifiers were attached to individual cDNA molecules. In the authors' workflow: Sequenced samples showed a median of 95,638 TCRs each, with counts running from roughly 23,000 to 700,000. TCRdb processed the RACE reads anew with MiXCR; each CDR3 protein has one entry. TCRdb's processing, not the authors', yielded these V and J calls. The sample contains 190,000 or so distinct CDR3 sequences, about 25% of which appear only once. Time point of the sample: patch test 3, about 24 weeks after DPC sensitization. The treatment here: therapeutic diphenylcyclopropenone sensitization with weekly scalp DPC. Overall study results and limits: Sensitizing to DPC left TCRs with a frequency above 1 in 1000 unaltered. Expanded TCR counts at PT1 went up together with patch test score, a positive correlation.

This clonotype has more than one count but fewer than ten. Its antigen is unidentified. This TCR was sampled from a woman aged 40 to 50 with alopecia areata. Some clones in this sample may be carry-over from other donors' samples. The sequencing here drew on whole blood, taken in connection with sensitization to the hapten diphenylcyclopropenone (DPC).

Here the CDR3 reads CASSQDRGTLPPPDSQSTGELFF. The CDR3 DNA is TGTGCCAGCAGCCAAGATCGGGGGACCCTACCTCCCCCCGACAGTCAGTCTACCGGGGAGCTGTTTTTT. This rearrangement joins TRBV3-1 to TRBJ2-2; D is possibly TRBD2 (6 bases). CDR3 length equals 23 residues. Germline V gene lookup returns CDR1 LGHDT and CDR2 YNNKEL (reference sequence). V lost 0 bases, J lost 5 bases, and 34 bases lay in between.